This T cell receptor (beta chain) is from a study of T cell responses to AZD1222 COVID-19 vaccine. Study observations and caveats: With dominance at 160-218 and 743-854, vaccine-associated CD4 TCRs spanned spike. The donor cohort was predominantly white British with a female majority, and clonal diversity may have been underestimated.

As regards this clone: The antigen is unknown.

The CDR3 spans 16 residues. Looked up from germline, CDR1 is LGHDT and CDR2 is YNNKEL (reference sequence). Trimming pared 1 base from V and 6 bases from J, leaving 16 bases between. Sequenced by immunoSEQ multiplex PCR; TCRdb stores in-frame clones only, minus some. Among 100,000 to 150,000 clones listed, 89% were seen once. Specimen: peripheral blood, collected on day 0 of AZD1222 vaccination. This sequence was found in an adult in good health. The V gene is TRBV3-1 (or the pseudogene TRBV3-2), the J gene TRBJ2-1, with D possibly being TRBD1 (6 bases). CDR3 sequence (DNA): TGTGCCAGCAGCCAAGGGCAGGGGTTGAAGTCCAATGAGCAGTTCTTC. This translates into CASSQGQGLKSNEQFF.